One and the same sample provided the 11 T cell receptor beta chains below, sequenced in a study of cytomegalovirus exposure and HLA in healthy donors. Primers for the PCR totalled 60 Vbeta and 13 Jbeta. The protocol was immunoSEQ multiplex PCR, while the TCRdb copy is restricted to in-frame clones and leaves out a portion. Of roughly 120,000 clones listed, 77% were seen once; the top ten hold around 13%. The sample consisted of PBMCs. These receptors originate from a woman aged 35 to 49 in good health and CMV-seropositive.

J is TRBJ2-4 and V is TRBV6-1, with TRBD2 matching over 12 bases. The CDR3 runs to 14 residues. After removal of 8 bases from V and 7 bases from J, the junction contained 6 bases not matched to a gene. Germline V CDR1 and CDR2: MNHNS, SASEGT. The CDR3 spells CASAGLAGRNIQYF. The CDR3 region has the DNA TGTGCCAGCGCCGGACTAGCGGGAAGGAACATTCAGTACTTC.

The chain has TRBV5-1 and TRBJ1-4; 9 bases are shared with TRBD1. The V segment lost 3 bases and the J segment 8 bases; nucleotides outside the gene matches: 5. CDR1 and CDR2 (germline): SGHRS, YFSETQ. The CDR3 runs 14 residues. CDR3 amino acids: CASSSGQGFEKLFF. In nucleotides, the CDR3 is TGCGCCAGCAGCTCGGGACAGGGCTTCGAAAAACTGTTTTTT. The full variable domain, rest sourced from reference TRBV5-1 and TRBJ1-4, is KAGVTQTPRYLIKTRGQQVTLSCSPISGHRSVSWYQQTPGQGLQFLFEYFSETQRNKGNFPGRFSGRQFSNSRSEMNVSTLELGDSALYLCASSSGQGFEKLFFGSGTQLSVL.

V and J are TRBV11-2 and TRBJ2-1, with D perhaps TRBD1 (5 bases). The germline CDR1 and CDR2 sequences are SGHAT and FQNNGV. This CDR3 region has 15 residues. V was shortened by 2 bases and J by 10 bases, with 18 bases between the two germline ends. CDR3 residues: CASSLTADPSGEQFF. In nucleotides, the CDR3 is TGTGCCAGCAGCTTAACGGCGGACCCCTCAGGGGAGCAGTTCTTC.

The chain is built from TRBV7-9 and TRBJ2-1; no clear D gene. The CDR3 sequence is 15 residues long. Trimming cost V 3 bases and J 6 bases, with 15 bases left between them. Per the germline V gene, CDR1 is SEHNR and CDR2 is FQNEAQ (reference sequence). CDR3 nucleotides: TGTGCCAGCAGCTTGGCAGGCACATTACGCAATGAGCAGTTCTTC. As protein: CASSLAGTLRNEQFF.

The rearrangement links TRBV7-3 to TRBJ2-5; 11 nucleotides align to TRBD2. The CDR3 is 16 residues long. In germline, CDR1 is SGHTA, CDR2 FQGTGA. V was pared by 4 bases and J by 2 bases, with 6 bases of the junction left unmatched. The DNA of the CDR3 is TGTGCCAGCAGCTCCTCCGGGACTAGCGGACAAGAGACCCAGTACTTC. Its translation is CASSSSGTSGQETQYF. Together with reference TRBV7-3 and TRBJ2-5, the CDR3 gives the full variable domain: GAGVSQTPSNKVTEKGKYVELRCDPISGHTALYWYRQSLGQGPEFLIYFQGTGAADDSGLPNDRFFAVRPEGSVSTLKIQRTERGDSAVYLCASSSSGTSGQETQYFGPGTRLLVL.

The chain has TRBV2 and TRBJ1-1; possibly TRBD1 for D (6 bases). Trimming removed 8 bases from V and 5 bases from J, with 18 bases in between. The CDR3 has 14 residues. Per the germline V gene, CDR1 is SNHLY and CDR2 is FYNNEI. The CDR3 loop is CASSPRGAITEAFF. CDR3 sequence (DNA): TGTGCCAGCTCACCCCGGGGGGCGATTACTGAAGCTTTCTTT.

The gene calls are TRBV7-3 and TRBJ2-7; the D gene is possibly TRBD2 (6 bases). Trimming took 3 bases from V and 6 from J, leaving 12 bases between them. The CDR3 runs 13 residues. Germline CDR1 SGHTA, CDR2 FQGTGA. CDR3 DNA: TGTGCCAGCAGCTTTTCAGCGGGTAGCGAGCAGTACTTC. Its translation: CASSFSAGSEQYF.

This chain connects TRBV18 to TRBJ1-1, with D perhaps matching TRBD1 (5 bases). Germline CDR1 reads KGHSH; CDR2 reads LQKENI. The CDR3 has 13 residues. Deletions cut 6 bases from V and 3 bases from J, with 11 bases between. Here the CDR3 reads CASSTSRDTEAFF. CDR3 DNA: TGTGCCAGCTCCACCTCCAGGGACACTGAAGCTTTCTTT.

The V and J genes are TRBV2 and TRBJ2-6; 7 nucleotides align to TRBD2. Unmatched junction bases numbered 8, after V lost 9 bases and J lost 0 bases. Germline assignment: CDR1 SNHLY and CDR2 FYNNEI. The CDR3 length is 16 residues. The CDR3: CASKPRGVSGANVLTF. The CDR3 bases are TGTGCCAGTAAACCTCGGGGGGTCTCTGGGGCCAACGTCCTGACTTTC.

Only a few counts were recorded for this clone. The chain uses TRBV19 and TRBJ2-3; no reliable D call. Trimming left V 6 bases short and J 4 bases short, with 11 bases between. The CDR3 contains 13 residues. The germline CDR1 and CDR2 sequences are LNHDA and SQIVND (reference sequence). The CDR3, as DNA: TGTGCCAGTAGCCGACAAATCTCAGATACGCAGTATTTT. This translates into CASSRQISDTQYF.

The rearrangement uses TRBV5-6 and TRBJ2-1, with 14 bases matching TRBD2. This CDR3 comprises 15 residues. J was trimmed by 8 bases and V by 4 bases; bases with no gene match: 5. CDR1 is SGHDT, CDR2 YYEEEE, per germline. The CDR3 DNA reads TGTGCCAGCAGCCTGGGACTAGCGGGAGCGTATGAGCAGTTCTTC. Translating gives CASSLGLAGAYEQFF.